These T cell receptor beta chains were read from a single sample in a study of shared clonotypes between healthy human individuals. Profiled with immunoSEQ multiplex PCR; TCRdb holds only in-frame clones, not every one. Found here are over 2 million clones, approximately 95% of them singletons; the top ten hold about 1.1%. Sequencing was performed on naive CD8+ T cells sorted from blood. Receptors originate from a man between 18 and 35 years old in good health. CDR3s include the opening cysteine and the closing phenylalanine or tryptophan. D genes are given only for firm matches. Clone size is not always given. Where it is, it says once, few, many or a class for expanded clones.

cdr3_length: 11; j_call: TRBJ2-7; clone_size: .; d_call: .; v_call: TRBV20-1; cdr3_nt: TGCAGTGCTAGAAGGGGATACGAGCAGTACTTC; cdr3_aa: CSARRGYEQYF
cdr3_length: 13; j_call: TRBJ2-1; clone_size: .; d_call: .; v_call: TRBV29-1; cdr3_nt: TGCAGCGGCGGAACAGGGTTCTACAATGAGCAGTTCTTC; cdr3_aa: CSGGTGFYNEQFF
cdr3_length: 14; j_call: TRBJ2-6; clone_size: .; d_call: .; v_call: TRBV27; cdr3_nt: TGTGCCAGCAAACCGGGGACTGGGGCCAACGTCCTGACTTTC; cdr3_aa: CASKPGTGANVLTF
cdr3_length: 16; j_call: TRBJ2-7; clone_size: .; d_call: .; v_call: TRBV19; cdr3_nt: TGTGCCAGTAGTCTCACTGCAGGGTATTCCGCCAACGAGCAGTACTTC; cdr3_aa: CASSLTAGYSANEQYF
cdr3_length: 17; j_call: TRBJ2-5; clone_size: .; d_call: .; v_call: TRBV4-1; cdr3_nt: TGCGCCAGCAGCCAAGAATGGGCGGGGGCCCTCCAAGAGACCCAGTACTTC; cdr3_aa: CASSQEWAGALQETQYF
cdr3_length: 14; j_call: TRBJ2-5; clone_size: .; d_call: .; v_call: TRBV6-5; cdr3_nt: TGTGCCAGCAGTTACAGGGGATCCCAAGAGACCCAGTACTTC; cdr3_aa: CASSYRGSQETQYF
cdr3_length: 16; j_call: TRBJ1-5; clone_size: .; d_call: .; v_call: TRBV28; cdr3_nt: TGTGCCAGCAGTAGTGGCACCTCTTTCCACAATCAGCCCCAGCATTTT; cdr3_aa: CASSSGTSFHNQPQHF
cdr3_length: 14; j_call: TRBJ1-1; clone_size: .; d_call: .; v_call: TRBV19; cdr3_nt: TGTGCCAGTAGTGACAGCCTCATGAACACTGAAGCTTTCTTT; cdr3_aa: CASSDSLMNTEAFF
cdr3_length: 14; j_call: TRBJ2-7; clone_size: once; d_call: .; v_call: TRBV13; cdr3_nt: TGTGCCAGCAGCTTGCCGGGGGTCGAAGGCGAGCAGTACTTC; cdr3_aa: CASSLPGVEGEQYF
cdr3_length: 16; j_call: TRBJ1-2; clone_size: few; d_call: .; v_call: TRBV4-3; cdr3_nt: TGCGCCAGCAGCCAAGATCGGGGAGATCCTTTTTATGGCTACACCTTC; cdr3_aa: CASSQDRGDPFYGYTF
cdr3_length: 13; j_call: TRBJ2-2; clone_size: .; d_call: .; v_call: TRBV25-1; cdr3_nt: TGTGCCAGCGCCGTCCCGAACACCGGGGAGCTGTTTTTT; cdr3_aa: CASAVPNTGELFF
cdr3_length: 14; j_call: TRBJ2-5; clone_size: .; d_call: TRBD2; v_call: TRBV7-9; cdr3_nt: TGTGCCAGCAGCCCCATTCCGGGAGGGGAGACCCAGTACTTC; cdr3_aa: CASSPIPGGETQYF
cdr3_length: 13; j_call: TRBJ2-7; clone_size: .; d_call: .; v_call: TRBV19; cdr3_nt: TGTGCCAGTGGAGATACAAATGGCTACGAGCAGTACTTC; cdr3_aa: CASGDTNGYEQYF
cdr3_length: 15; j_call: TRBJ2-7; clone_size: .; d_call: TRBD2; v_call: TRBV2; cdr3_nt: TGTGCCAGCACTTGGGCGGGGGTGACTGCCTACGAGCAGTACTTC; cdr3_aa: CASTWAGVTAYEQYF
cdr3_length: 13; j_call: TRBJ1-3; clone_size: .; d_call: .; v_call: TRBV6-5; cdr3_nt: TGTGCCAGCAGTTACGGGACGGGAAACACCATATATTTT; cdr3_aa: CASSYGTGNTIYF
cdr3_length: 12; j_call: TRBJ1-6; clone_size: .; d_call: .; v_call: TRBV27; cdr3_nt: TGTGCCAGCAGCGGTGCCGATTCACCCCTCCACTTT; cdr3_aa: CASSGADSPLHF
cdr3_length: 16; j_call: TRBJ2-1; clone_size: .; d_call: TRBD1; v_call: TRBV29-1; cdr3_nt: TGCAGCGTTCTAGGGATTGACAGGGCCGAATACAATGAGCAGTTCTTC; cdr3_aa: CSVLGIDRAEYNEQFF
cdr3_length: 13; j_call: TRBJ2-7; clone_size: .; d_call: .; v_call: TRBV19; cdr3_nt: TGTGCCAGTAGTATCGGAATAACCTACGAGCAGTACTTC; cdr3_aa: CASSIGITYEQYF
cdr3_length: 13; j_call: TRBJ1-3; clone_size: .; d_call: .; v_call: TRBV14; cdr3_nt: TGTGCCAGCAGCCAAGGGGTCTCCGACACCATATATTTT; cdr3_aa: CASSQGVSDTIYF
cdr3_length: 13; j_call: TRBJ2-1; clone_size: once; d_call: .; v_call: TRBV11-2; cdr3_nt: TGTGCCAGCAGCAAAGAAGTTGACAATGAGCAGTTCTTC; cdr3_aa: CASSKEVDNEQFF
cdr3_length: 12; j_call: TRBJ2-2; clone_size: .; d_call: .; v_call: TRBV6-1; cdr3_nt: TGTGCCAGCAGTTGGGGTACCGGGGAGCTGTTTTTT; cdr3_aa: CASSWGTGELFF
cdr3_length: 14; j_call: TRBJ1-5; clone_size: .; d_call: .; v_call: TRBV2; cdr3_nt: TGTGCCAGCAGTGACCCCAGGTTAAATCAGCCCCAGCATTTT; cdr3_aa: CASSDPRLNQPQHF
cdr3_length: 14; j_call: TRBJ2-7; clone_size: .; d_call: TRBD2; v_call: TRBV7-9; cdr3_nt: TGTGCCAGCAGCGAAGCGGGAGCGGACTACGAGCAGTACTTC; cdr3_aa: CASSEAGADYEQYF
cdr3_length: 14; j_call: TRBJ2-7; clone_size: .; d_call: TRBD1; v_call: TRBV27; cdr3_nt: TGTGCCAGCACCCCGGGGACAGGGTACTACGAGCAGTACTTC; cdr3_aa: CASTPGTGYYEQYF
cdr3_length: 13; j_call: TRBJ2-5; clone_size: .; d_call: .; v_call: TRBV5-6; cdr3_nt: TGTGCCAGCAGCTTGGAAGGCGGGGAGACCCAGTACTTC; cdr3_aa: CASSLEGGETQYF
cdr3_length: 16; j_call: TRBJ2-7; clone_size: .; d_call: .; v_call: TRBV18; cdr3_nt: TGTGCCAGCTCACCACCCGAAGGGGGGGAGTCCTACGAGCAGTACTTC; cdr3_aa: CASSPPEGGESYEQYF
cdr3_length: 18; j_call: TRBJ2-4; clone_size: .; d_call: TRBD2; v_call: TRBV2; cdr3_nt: TGTGCCAGCTGTGGTCCGACTAGCGGGGGGCTAGCCAAAAACATTCAGTACTTC; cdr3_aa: CASCGPTSGGLAKNIQYF
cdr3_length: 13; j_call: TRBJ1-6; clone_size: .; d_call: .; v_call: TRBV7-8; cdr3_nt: TGTGCCAGCAGCTTAGCGTCTGATTCACCCCTCCACTTT; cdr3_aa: CASSLASDSPLHF
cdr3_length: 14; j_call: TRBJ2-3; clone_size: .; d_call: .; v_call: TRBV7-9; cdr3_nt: TGTGCCAGCAGCTTAGGTCAGGGTCCAGATACGCAGTATTTT; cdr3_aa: CASSLGQGPDTQYF
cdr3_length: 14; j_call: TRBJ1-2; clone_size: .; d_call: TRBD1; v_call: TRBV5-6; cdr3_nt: TGTGCCAGCACCTCTGGGACAGGGGGCTCTGGCTACACCTTC; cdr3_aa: CASTSGTGGSGYTF
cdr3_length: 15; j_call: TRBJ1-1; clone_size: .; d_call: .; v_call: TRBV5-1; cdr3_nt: TGCGCCAGCAGCTTGGGGACAGTCTCGAACACTGAAGCTTTCTTT; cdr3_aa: CASSLGTVSNTEAFF
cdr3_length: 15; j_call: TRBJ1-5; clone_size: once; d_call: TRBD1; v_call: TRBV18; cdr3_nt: TGTGCCAGCTCACCGGCCAGGGGGTACAATCAGCCCCAGCATTTT; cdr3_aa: CASSPARGYNQPQHF
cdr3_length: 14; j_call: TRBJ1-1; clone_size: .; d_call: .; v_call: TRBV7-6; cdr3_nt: TGTGCCAGCAGCTTAGATGGGTCTGCCACTGAAGCTTTCTTT; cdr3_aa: CASSLDGSATEAFF
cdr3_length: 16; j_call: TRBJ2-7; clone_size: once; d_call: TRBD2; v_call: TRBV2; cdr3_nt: TGTGCCAGCAGCAGGGAGGGTGGGACTAGCGACTACGAGCAGTACTTC; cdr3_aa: CASSREGGTSDYEQYF
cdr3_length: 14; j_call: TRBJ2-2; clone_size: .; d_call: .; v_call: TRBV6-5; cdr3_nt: TGTGCCAGCATGGGGATATTCGACACCGGGGAGCTGTTTTTT; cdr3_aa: CASMGIFDTGELFF
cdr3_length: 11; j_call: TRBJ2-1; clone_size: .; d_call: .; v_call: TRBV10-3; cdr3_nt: TGTGCCATCAGTGATGGCTATGAGCAGTTCTTC; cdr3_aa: CAISDGYEQFF
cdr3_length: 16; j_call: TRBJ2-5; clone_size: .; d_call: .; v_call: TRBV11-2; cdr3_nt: TGTGCCAGCAGCTTAGAGGCATGGAGAGGGTTGGAGACCCAGTACTTC; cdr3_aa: CASSLEAWRGLETQYF
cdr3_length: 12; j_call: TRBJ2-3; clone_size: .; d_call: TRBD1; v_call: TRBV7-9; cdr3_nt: TGTGCCAGCAGCTATCCAGGGGGCGAGCAGTATTTT; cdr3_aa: CASSYPGGEQYF
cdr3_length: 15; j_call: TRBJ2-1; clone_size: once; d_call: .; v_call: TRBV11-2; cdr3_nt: TGTGCCAGCAGCTTAGAGTCAGGAGGGTACTATGAGCAGTTCTTC; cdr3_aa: CASSLESGGYYEQFF